This note documents a single T cell receptor (beta chain) sequence. First-strand cDNA used TRAV- and TRBV-specific primers, covering alpha and beta chains. The authors ran about 18 PCR cycles to amplify TCRs with a constant-region primer and V-primer adapter. mRNA that had been isolated underwent amplification through in vitro transcription. TCRdb redid the calling of the reads with MiXCR, one entry per CDR3 protein. The sample consists of 40,000 or so distinct CDR3 sequences, 25% to 40% of them appearing once. The sample originates from a study of low-dose radiotherapy and immunotherapy resistance in tumors. Specified time point: before trial treatment. Donors, who were enrolled in a single-arm phase I dose-escalation trial, received nivolumab, ipilimumab, aspirin, low-dose cyclophosphamide and low-dose radiotherapy. This CDR3 has 16 amino acids. CDR1 DFQATT and CDR2 SNEGSKA come from the germline V gene (reference sequence). V lost 3 bases to trimming and J lost 2 bases, with 17 bases between them.

The rearrangement uses TRBV20-1 and TRBJ1-5; perhaps TRBD1 as D (6 bases). The source of this sequence is a male donor with gallbladder cancer. The sample here was PBMCs, taken before treatment. The CDR3 spells CSASLGARQGNQPQHF. The CDR3 DNA reads as TGCAGTGCTAGCCTAGGGGCCCGACAGGGCAATCAGCCCCAGCATTTT.